This T cell receptor beta chain stems from a study of cytomegalovirus exposure and HLA in healthy donors. It was with 60 Vbeta and 13 Jbeta primers that the PCR ran. TCRdb keeps only in-frame clones here, not all; method: immunoSEQ multiplex PCR. Seen here are 100,000 to 120,000 clones, just under 80% observed once, and the top ten hold roughly 1.3%. The TCR originated in a man aged 30-40 years in good health and CMV-seronegative. The sample consisted of PBMCs.

CDR3 in amino acids: CASTTSQTGNYGYTF. The CDR3 nucleotides read TGTGCCAGCACCACCTCCCAGACAGGAAACTATGGCTACACCTTC. The V call is TRBV28, the J call TRBJ1-2; TRBD1 is a possible D gene (6 bases). The CDR3 contains 15 residues. Germline-derived CDR1 and CDR2 are MDHEN and SYDVKM. The ends were cut back, 7 bases at V and 2 bases at J, with 17 bases in the middle.